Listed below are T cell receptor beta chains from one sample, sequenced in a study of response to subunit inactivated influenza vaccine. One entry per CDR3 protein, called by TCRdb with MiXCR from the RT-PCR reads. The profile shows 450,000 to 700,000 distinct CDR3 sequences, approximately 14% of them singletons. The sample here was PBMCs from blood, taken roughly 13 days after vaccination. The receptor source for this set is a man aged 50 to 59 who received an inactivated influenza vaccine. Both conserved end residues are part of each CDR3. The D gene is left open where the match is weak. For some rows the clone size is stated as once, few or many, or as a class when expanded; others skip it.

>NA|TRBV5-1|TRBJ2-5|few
TGCGCCAGCAGCTTCGGACCGGAAGAGACCCAGTACTTC
CASSFGPEETQYF
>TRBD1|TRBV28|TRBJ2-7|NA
TGTGCCAGCAGTTTATCCCTGGTGGGACAGATCCAAGGGAACTACGAGCAGTACTTC
CASSLSLVGQIQGNYEQYF
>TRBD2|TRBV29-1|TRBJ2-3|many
TGCAGCGTTGGGCCCAGCGGGAGGTTCACAGATACGCAGTATTTT
CSVGPSGRFTDTQYF
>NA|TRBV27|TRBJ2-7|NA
TGTGCCAGCAGCATTAAACCCAACTACGAGCAGTACTTC
CASSIKPNYEQYF
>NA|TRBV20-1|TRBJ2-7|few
TGCAGTGCTAGAGATAAAGAGGGCCCCGACTTCTACGAGCAGTACTTC
CSARDKEGPDFYEQYF
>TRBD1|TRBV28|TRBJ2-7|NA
TGTGCCAGCAGTTTCCCCCGGGACAGGGGTTTTGGGTCCTACGAGCAGTACTTC
CASSFPRDRGFGSYEQYF
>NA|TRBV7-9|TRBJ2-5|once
TGTGCCAGCAGCTTAGATTTTCAGACCCAGTACTTC
CASSLDFQTQYF
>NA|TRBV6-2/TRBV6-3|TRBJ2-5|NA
TGTGCCAGCAGTTACTTCGAGCGAAGGAGACAAGAGACCCAGTACTTC
CASSYFERRRQETQYF
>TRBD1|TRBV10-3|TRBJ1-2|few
TGTGCCATCGGACCCGGACAGGGCAACCCTTATGGCTACACCTTC
CAIGPGQGNPYGYTF
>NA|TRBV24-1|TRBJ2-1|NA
TGTGCCACCAGTGGGTCGGGTGAGCAGTTCTTC
CATSGSGEQFF
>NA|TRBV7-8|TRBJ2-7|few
TGTGCCAGCAGCTTCCACAGGGAGTTCACCTACGAGCAGTACTTC
CASSFHREFTYEQYF
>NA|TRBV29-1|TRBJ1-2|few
TGCAGCGTTGAAGATCTGGGCATCAGTCCCACCTTC
CSVEDLGISPTF
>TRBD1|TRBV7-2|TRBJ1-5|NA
TGTGCCAGCAGCTCACGGACAGGGTTTAGCAATCAGCCCCAGCATTTT
CASSSRTGFSNQPQHF
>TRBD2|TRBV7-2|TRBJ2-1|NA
TGTGCCAGCAGCTTAGAGATAAGCGGGGGTTCCTACAATGAGCAGTTCTTC
CASSLEISGGSYNEQFF
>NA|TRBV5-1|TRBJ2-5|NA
TGCGCCAGCAGTAGTTCGACAGAGACCCAGTACTTC
CASSSSTETQYF
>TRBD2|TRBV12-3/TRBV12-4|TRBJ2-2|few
TGTGCCAGCAGGACTAGCGGGGGGGCTTCCGGGGAGCTGTTTTTT
CASRTSGGASGELFF
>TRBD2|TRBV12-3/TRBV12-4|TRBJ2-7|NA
TGTGCCAGCAATTTACGGGAGGGAGGCTCCGAGCAGTACTTC
CASNLREGGSEQYF
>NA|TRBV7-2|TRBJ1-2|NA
TGTGCCAGCAGCTTTGGGTCACCTGGCTACACCTTC
CASSFGSPGYTF
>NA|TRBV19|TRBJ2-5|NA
TGTGCCAGTAGTATTGGTGGGCAAGAGACCCAGTACTTC
CASSIGGQETQYF
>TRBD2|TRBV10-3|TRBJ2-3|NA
TGTGCCATCAGTGAGTCCCCGGGGGGGCTTACGCAGTATTTT
CAISESPGGLTQYF
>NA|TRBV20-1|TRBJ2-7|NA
TGCAGTGCTAGAGCGTGGCAGGGGGGGAACGAGCAGTACTTC
CSARAWQGGNEQYF
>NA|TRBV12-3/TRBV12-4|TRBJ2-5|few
TGTGCCAGCATCTCTACCCAGGGCCAAGAGACCCAGTACTTC
CASISTQGQETQYF
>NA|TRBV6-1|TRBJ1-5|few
TGTGCCAGCACCCCAGCGTGGGATAGCAATCAGCCCCAGCATTTT
CASTPAWDSNQPQHF
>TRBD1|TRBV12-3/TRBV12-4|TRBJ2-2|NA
TGTGCCAGCAGTTTAGTAGGGGGCTTCGCCGGGGAGCCGTTTTTT
CASSLVGGFAGEPFF
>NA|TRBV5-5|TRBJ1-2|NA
TGTGCCAGTCGGGGAGTAGATGGCTACACCTTC
CASRGVDGYTF
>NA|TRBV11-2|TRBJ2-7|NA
TGTGCCAGCAGCTTAGTTCGCAACCCACGCGAGCAGTACTTC
CASSLVRNPREQYF
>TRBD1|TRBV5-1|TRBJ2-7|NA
TGCGCCAGCAGCTCGGACAGGAGATTCTACGAGCAGTACTTC
CASSSDRRFYEQYF
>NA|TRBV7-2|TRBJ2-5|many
TGTGCCAGCAGCTTAGAGCGGCAGACCCAGTACTTC
CASSLERQTQYF
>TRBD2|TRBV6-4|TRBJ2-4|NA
TGTGCCAGCAGAGACCGACTAGCGGGAGGAGTATCCCGGGCCAAAAACATTCAGTACTTC
CASRDRLAGGVSRAKNIQYF
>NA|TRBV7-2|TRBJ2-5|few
TGTGCCAGCAGCTTGGCCTGGGGAGTCCAAGAGACCCAGTACTTC
CASSLAWGVQETQYF
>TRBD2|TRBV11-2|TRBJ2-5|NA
TGTGCCAGCAGCTTAGGTTTCTCGGGGGGGCCGGTGACCCAGTACTTC
CASSLGFSGGPVTQYF
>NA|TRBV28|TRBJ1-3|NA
TGTGCCAGCAGCGATAGACAGCCCATATATTTT
CASSDRQPIYF
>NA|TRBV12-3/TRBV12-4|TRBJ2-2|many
TGTGCCAGCACCCCCACCGGGGAGCTGTTTTTT
CASTPTGELFF
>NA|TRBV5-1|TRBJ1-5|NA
TGCGCCAGCAGCTTGGAGGCAGGGAGCAATCAGCCCCAGCATTTT
CASSLEAGSNQPQHF
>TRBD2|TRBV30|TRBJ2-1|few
TGTGCCTGGAGAAAAGCGGGGGGGCGAAATGAGCAGTTCTTC
CAWRKAGGRNEQFF
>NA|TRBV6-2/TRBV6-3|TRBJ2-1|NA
TGTGCCAGCACCTGGACGGCTCGGGCTGAGCAGTTCTTC
CASTWTARAEQFF
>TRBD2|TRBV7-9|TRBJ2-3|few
TGTGCCAGCAGCCATCTTGGGCTAGCGGTATTCACAGATACGCAGTATTTT
CASSHLGLAVFTDTQYF
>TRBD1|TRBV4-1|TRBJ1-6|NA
TGCGCCAGCAGCCAAGATCGGGACAGAGGGGCTTTTTCACCCCTCCACTTT
CASSQDRDRGAFSPLHF
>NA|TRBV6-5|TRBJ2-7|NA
TGTGCCAGCAGTTACGACACAGGGATGTCCTACGAGCAGTACTTC
CASSYDTGMSYEQYF
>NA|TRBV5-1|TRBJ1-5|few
TGCGCCAGCAGCTTGTTAGGGTACCAGCCCCAGCATTTT
CASSLLGYQPQHF
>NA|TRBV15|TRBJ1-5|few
TGTGCCACCAGCAGAGATCCGAAGGCTAGTCAGCCCCAGCATTTT
CATSRDPKASQPQHF
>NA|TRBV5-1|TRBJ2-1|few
TGCGCCAGCACCAAACGACAGCCATCTCACAATGAGCAGTTCTTC
CASTKRQPSHNEQFF
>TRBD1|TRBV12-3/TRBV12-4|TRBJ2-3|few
TGTGCCAGCAGGGGAAGGGGGCCCAGCACAGATACGCAGTATTTT
CASRGRGPSTDTQYF
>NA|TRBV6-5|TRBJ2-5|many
TGTGCCAGCAGTTACGGCCGGTTGGGTCAGACCCAGTACTTC
CASSYGRLGQTQYF
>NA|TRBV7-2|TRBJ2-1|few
TGTGCCAGCAGCCATTCGACAGGGAGGGATGAGCAGTTCTTC
CASSHSTGRDEQFF